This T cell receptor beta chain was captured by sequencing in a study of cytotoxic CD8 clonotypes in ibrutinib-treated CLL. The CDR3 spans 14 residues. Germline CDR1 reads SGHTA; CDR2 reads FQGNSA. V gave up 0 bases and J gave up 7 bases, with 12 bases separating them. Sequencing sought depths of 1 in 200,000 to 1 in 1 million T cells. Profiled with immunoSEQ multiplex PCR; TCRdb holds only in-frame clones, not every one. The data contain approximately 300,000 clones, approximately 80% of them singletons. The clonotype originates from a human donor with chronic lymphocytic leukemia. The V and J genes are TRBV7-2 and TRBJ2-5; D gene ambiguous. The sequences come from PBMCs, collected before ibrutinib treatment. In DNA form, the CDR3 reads TGTGCCAGCAGCTTAGCTGTTACGGTAGGGACCCAGTACTTC. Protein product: CASSLAVTVGTQYF.